The 20 T cell receptor beta chains listed next were all sequenced from one sample in a study of T cells in Graves' hyperthyroidism and ophthalmopathy. TCR beta CDR3 sequences were amplified from RNA transcripts. The HTBI primer set was used in a first-round RT-PCR of the TCR CDR3. A single record per CDR3 protein comes from TCRdb applying MiXCR to the multiplex PCR reads. The sample has a few hundred thousand distinct CDR3 sequences; 15% to 18% are singletons. Sample: blood. The receptors here all came from a woman under 30 with Graves' hyperthyroidism that later progressed to Graves' ophthalmopathy.

The chain couples TRBV5-1 to TRBJ1-5; 10 bases map to TRBD1. Germline loops: CDR1 SGHRS, CDR2 YFSETQ. The CDR3 runs 16 residues. V shed 4 bases, J shed 4 bases, and the junction held 8 bases outside the gene matches. CDR3 sequence reads: CASSPGQGVGNQPQHF. The CDR3 DNA is TGCGCCAGCAGCCCCGGACAGGGGGTAGGTAATCAGCCCCAGCATTTT.

This chain uses TRBV2 with TRBJ2-2, with D possibly called TRBD1 or TRBD2 (6 bases each). Trimming took off 5 bases at V and 6 bases at J, with 22 bases between the two ends. Germline V CDR1 and CDR2: SNHLY, FYNNEI. The CDR3 consists of 17 residues. CDR3 sequence (DNA): TGTGCCAGCAGTACGAAGGGGGGTAGCATAGGTGCCGGGGAGCTGTTTTTT. This sequence encodes CASSTKGGSIGAGELFF.

Worth noting for this clonotype: A much larger clone sits a single nucleotide away, making a read error possible. CDR3 in amino acids: CASSRETLNYNEQFF. In nucleotides, the CDR3 is TGTGCCAGCAGCCGGGAGACACTAAACTACAATGAGCAGTTCTTC. This chain joins TRBV2 and TRBJ2-1, with TRBD2 as a possible D gene (6 bases). Per germline, CDR1 SNHLY and CDR2 FYNNEI. Trimming took off 6 bases at V and 3 bases at J, with 15 bases between the two ends. This CDR3 contains 15 residues.

This clonotype was seen repeatedly, ten times or more. This CDR3 is CASRPWDEPREKAFF. The DNA for the CDR3 is TGTGCCAGCAGGCCTTGGGACGAACCCAGGGAGAAAGCTTTCTTT. The chain has TRBV14 and TRBJ1-1, with D perhaps TRBD1 (5 bases). The CDR3 length is 15 residues. Trimming cost V 6 bases and J 9 bases, with 23 bases left between them. Germline CDR1 is SGHDN and CDR2 is FVKESK.

In this sample, this clonotype turned up many times. This rearrangement joins TRBV6-5 to TRBJ2-1; 9 bases align to TRBD1. In germline, CDR1 is MNHEY, CDR2 SVGAGI. The CDR3 runs to 14 residues. V dropped 3 bases and J dropped 6; count of bases not matched to a gene: 3. The CDR3 loop is CASSYPQGANEQFF. In DNA form, the CDR3 reads TGTGCCAGCAGTTATCCACAGGGGGCCAATGAGCAGTTCTTC.

In this sample, this clonotype turned up a few times. The rearrangement uses TRBV20-1 and TRBJ1-5; D uncertain. V was shortened by 2 bases and J by 2 bases, with 13 bases between the two germline ends. Germline V gene sequence: CDR1 DFQATT, CDR2 SNEGSKA (reference sequence). There are 15 residues in the CDR3. The CDR3 nucleotides read TGCAGTGCTAGACAAACACGGGGAGGCAATCAGCCCCAGCATTTT. It translates to CSARQTRGGNQPQHF.

This clonotype showed up many times. This chain uses TRBV2 with TRBJ2-2; D not resolved. V gave up 6 bases and J gave up 5 bases, with 13 bases separating them. The CDR3 totals 14 residues. Germline CDR1 is SNHLY and CDR2 is FYNNEI. CDR3 DNA: TGTGCCAGCAGGGCCCGCGAGGAGACCGGGGAGCTGTTTTTT. Translation: CASRAREETGELFF.

In this sample, this clonotype turned up a few times. The chain joins TRBV7-8 to TRBJ2-1, with TRBD2 matching 8 bases. This CDR3 has 12 residues. V gave up 5 bases and J gave up 10 bases; unmatched junction bases: 4. The germline V gene has CDR1 SGHVS and CDR2 FQNEAQ. The CDR3 here is CASSPRTSEQFF. The CDR3 coding sequence is TGTGCCAGCAGCCCACGGACTAGCGAGCAGTTCTTC.

In its sample, this clonotype was seen a few times. The chain combines TRBV7-9 with TRBJ2-3; D may match TRBD1 or TRBD2 (5 bases each). The CDR3 contains 17 residues. The V gene's germline CDR1 is SEHNR and CDR2 FQNEAQ (reference sequence). Deletions cut 5 bases from V and 7 bases from J, with 25 bases between. This CDR3 is CASSPPAGTTNVHTQYF. The CDR3 DNA is TGTGCCAGCAGCCCCCCAGCCGGGACCACGAATGTACATACGCAGTATTTT.

This clonotype was observed a handful of times. The chain combines TRBV12-5 with TRBJ2-2; the match to TRBD2 covers 8 bases. V was clipped by 0 bases and J by 0 bases; unmatched bases: 0. There are 16 residues in the CDR3. CDR1 is LGHNT and CDR2 is FRNRAP in the germline V gene. CDR3 residues: CASGLVLAANTGELFF. The CDR3 DNA sequence: TGTGCTAGTGGTTTGGTACTAGCGGCGAACACCGGGGAGCTGTTTTTT.

At least ten counts were recorded for this clonotype. The V gene is TRBV28, the J gene TRBJ2-7, with TRBD2 matching 14 bases. Trimming removed 5 bases from V and 5 bases from J; junction bases left unmatched: 8. The CDR3 spans 16 residues. Germline CDR1 MDHEN, CDR2 SYDVKM. This chain's CDR3 is CASSPTGLAGADEQYF. The CDR3 coding sequence is TGTGCCAGCAGTCCAACGGGACTAGCGGGAGCGGACGAGCAGTACTTC.

This clonotype was seen a handful of times. One junction end disagrees with the germline gene, perhaps due to a read error. V is TRBV7-7 and J is TRBJ2-5, with 9 bases that match TRBD2. Germline V gene lookup returns CDR1 SSHAT and CDR2 FNYEAQ (reference sequence). The CDR3 length is 15 residues. The CDR3 DNA sequence: TGTGCTAGCAGCACAGGACTAGCGAATAGAGAGACCCAGTACTTC. Translation: CASSTGLANRETQYF.

This clonotype was seen ten or more times. The rearrangement uses TRBV7-8 and TRBJ2-2; 7 nucleotides match TRBD1. The germline V gene has CDR1 SGHVS and CDR2 FQNEAQ. The CDR3 has 14 amino acids. The junction had 2 bases not matched to a gene; V was cut back by 1 base and J by 6 bases. The chain's CDR3 is CASSLGTGSGELFF. The CDR3 bases are TGTGCCAGCAGCTTAGGGACAGGCTCCGGGGAGCTGTTTTTT.

This clonotype came up many times. The chain is built from TRBV5-1 and TRBJ2-7, with D tentatively TRBD1 (5 bases). Germline assignment: CDR1 SGHRS and CDR2 YFSETQ. This CDR3 is 16 amino acids long. Trimming stripped 0 bases from V and 0 bases from J, with 13 bases between. The CDR3 here is CASSLELAGISYEQYF. DNA for the CDR3: TGCGCCAGCAGCTTGGAGTTGGCAGGGATCTCCTACGAGCAGTACTTC.

This clonotype has ten or more counts. This chain links TRBV27 with TRBJ2-1; either TRBD1 or TRBD2 may fit D (5 bases each). This CDR3 is 16 amino acids long. With 2 bases removed from V and 0 bases from J, the gap between germline ends came to 11 bases. Looked up from germline, CDR1 is MNHEY and CDR2 is SMNVEV (reference sequence). Written as DNA, the CDR3 is TGTGCCAGCAGTTTAACCGGGGCCCTCTCCTACAATGAGCAGTTCTTC. Its protein product is CASSLTGALSYNEQFF.

The J gene is TRBJ2-7, the V gene TRBV18, with 11 bases identical to TRBD2. This CDR3 spans 15 amino acids. CDR1 and CDR2 from the germline V gene are KGHSH and LQKENI. V was clipped by 6 bases and J by 5 bases; unmatched bases: 9. The DNA for the CDR3 is TGTGCCAGCTCCCCGACTAGCGGGAAGAGAGACGAGCAGTACTTC. This translates into CASSPTSGKRDEQYF.

V and J are TRBV7-2 and TRBJ2-7; weak D call: TRBD2 (5 bases). The CDR3 has 14 residues. V lost 5 bases to trimming and J lost 0 bases, with 11 bases between them. Germline CDR1 SGHTA, CDR2 FQGNSA. The chain's CDR3 is CASSASLSSYEQYF. The DNA for the CDR3 is TGTGCCAGCAGCGCTAGCTTAAGCTCCTACGAGCAGTACTTC.

V gene TRBV19 combines with J gene TRBJ2-7; TRBD1 might be the D (6 bases). Germline loops: CDR1 LNHDA, CDR2 SQIVND (reference sequence). V was trimmed by 2 bases and J by 9 bases, leaving 14 bases between them. The length of the CDR3 is 13 residues. The CDR3: CASSITAGQRQYF. CDR3 nucleotide sequence: TGTGCCAGTAGTATAACCGCCGGACAGAGGCAGTACTTC.

Remarks on this clonotype: An end of the junction does not agree with germline; a read error may underlie this. The gene calls are TRBV25-1 and TRBJ2-7; TRBD2 aligns across 13 bases. Germline CDR1 and CDR2: MGHDK and SYGVNS. The CDR3 loop spans 17 amino acids. In nucleotides, the CDR3 is TGTGCCAGCAGTGGGGGACTAGCGGGGTCCTCGCCCTACGAGCACTACTTC. Translation: CASSGGLAGSSPYEHYF.

The chain employs TRBV7-9 and TRBJ1-5, with a tentative D call TRBD1 (5 bases). Trimming left V 1 base short and J 4 bases short, with 17 bases between. Looked up from germline, CDR1 is SEHNR and CDR2 is FQNEAQ (reference sequence). CDR3 length equals 17 residues. The CDR3 DNA reads TGTGCCAGCAGCTTAGACCAGGGATATGATTTGAATCAGCCCCAGCATTTT. It codes for CASSLDQGYDLNQPQHF.